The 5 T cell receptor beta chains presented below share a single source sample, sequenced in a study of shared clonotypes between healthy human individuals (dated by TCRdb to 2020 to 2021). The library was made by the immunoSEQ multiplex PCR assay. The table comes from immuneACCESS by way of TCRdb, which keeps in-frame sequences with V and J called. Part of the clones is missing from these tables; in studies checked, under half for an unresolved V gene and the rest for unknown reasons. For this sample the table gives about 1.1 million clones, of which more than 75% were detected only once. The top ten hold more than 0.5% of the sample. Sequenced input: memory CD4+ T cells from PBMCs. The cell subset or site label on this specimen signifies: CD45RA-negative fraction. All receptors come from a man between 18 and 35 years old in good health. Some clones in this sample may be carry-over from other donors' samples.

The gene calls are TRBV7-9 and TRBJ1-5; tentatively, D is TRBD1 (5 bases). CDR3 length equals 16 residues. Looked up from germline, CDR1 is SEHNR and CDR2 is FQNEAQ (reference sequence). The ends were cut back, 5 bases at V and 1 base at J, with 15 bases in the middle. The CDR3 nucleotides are TGTGCCAGCAGCCGAGGAGTGGGGGGAAGCAATCAGCCCCAGCATTTT. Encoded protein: CASSRGVGGSNQPQHF.

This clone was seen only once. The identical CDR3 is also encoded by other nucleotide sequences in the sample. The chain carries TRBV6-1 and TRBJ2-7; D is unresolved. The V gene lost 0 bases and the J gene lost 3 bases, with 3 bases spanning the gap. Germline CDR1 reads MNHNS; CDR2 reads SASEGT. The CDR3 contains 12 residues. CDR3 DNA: TGTGCCAGCAGTGAAGCGATCTACGAGCAGTACTTC. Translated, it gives CASSEAIYEQYF.

The CDR3 nucleotides read TGTGCCAGCAGTACCCTGGATGGCGGGCAAAATCAGCCCCAGCATTTT. Its translation is CASSTLDGGQNQPQHF. The chain is built from TRBV6-6 and TRBJ1-5; D is unclear. The V gene's germline CDR1 is MNHNY and CDR2 SVGAGI (reference sequence). V was pared by 5 bases and J by 4 bases, with 18 bases between. The CDR3 length is 16 residues.

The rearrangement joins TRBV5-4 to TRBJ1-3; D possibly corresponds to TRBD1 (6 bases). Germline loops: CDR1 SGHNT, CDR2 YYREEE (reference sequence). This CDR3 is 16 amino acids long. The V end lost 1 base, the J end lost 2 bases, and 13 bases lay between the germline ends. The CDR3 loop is CASSLSTGFAGNTIYF. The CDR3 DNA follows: TGTGCCAGCAGCTTGAGTACAGGGTTCGCTGGAAACACCATATATTTT.

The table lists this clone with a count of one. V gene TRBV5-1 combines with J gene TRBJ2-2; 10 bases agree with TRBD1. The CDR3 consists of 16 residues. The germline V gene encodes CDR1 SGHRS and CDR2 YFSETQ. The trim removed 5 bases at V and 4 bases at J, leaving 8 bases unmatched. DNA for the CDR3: TGCGCCAGCAGTCCACCGGGACAGGGGATCACCGGGGAGCTGTTTTTT. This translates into CASSPPGQGITGELFF. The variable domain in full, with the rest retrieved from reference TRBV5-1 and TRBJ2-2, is KAGVTQTPRYLIKTRGQQVTLSCSPISGHRSVSWYQQTPGQGLQFLFEYFSETQRNKGNFPGRFSGRQFSNSRSEMNVSTLELGDSALYLCASSPPGQGITGELFFGEGSRLTVL.